Below, 7 T cell receptor beta chains from the same sample are listed, as sequenced in a study of identical twins. TCRdb reprocessed the 5' RACE reads with MiXCR, giving one entry per CDR3 protein. In the table there are approximately 1.8 million distinct CDR3 sequences, under 35% of which are singletons. The sequencing input was cord blood. These TCRs come from a newborn girl in good health.

The rearrangement uses TRBV29-1 and TRBJ2-3; D remains ambiguous. Trimming took 1 base from V and 2 from J, leaving 7 bases between them. Per the germline V gene, CDR1 is SQVTM and CDR2 is ANQGSEA. The CDR3 loop spans 13 amino acids. The CDR3 region has the DNA TGCAGCGTTGAAGGGGCAGCCACAGATACGCAGTATTTT. Residues: CSVEGAATDTQYF.

This sequence joins TRBV20-1 and TRBJ1-2, with 7 bases matching TRBD1. The CDR3 runs to 14 residues. Trimming at V came to 5 bases and at J to 1 base, leaving 7 bases not matched to a gene. Per the germline V gene, CDR1 is DFQATT and CDR2 is SNEGSKA (reference sequence). The CDR3 bases are TGCAGTGCTGGTGGGACAGAAAGTAACTATGGCTACACCTTC. Its protein product is CSAGGTESNYGYTF.

In its sample, this clonotype was seen a few times. The CDR3 bases are TGTGCCAGCAGTCTCGAGCGGGAGGGCCTATACGAGCAGTACTTC. Translating gives CASSLEREGLYEQYF. V is TRBV6-5 and J is TRBJ2-7; 10 bases are shared with TRBD2. The germline V gene has CDR1 MNHEY and CDR2 SVGAGI. This CDR3 has 15 amino acids. Trimming removed 5 bases from V and 4 bases from J; junction bases left unmatched: 8.

This clonotype came up a few times. The chain has TRBV29-1 and TRBJ2-3; 12 bases are shared with TRBD1. Germline V gene sequence: CDR1 SQVTM, CDR2 ANQGSEA. J gave up 2 bases and V 3 bases, and 6 bases lay outside the gene matches. The CDR3 extends over 16 amino acids. This chain's CDR3 is CSVETGTGGYTDTQYF. CDR3 DNA: TGCAGCGTTGAGACCGGGACAGGGGGCTACACAGATACGCAGTATTTT.

The chain uses TRBV5-1 and TRBJ1-1; D unresolved. V dropped 3 bases and J dropped 0 bases, with 9 bases sitting between them. This CDR3 has 14 residues. CDR1 and CDR2 (germline): SGHRS, YFSETQ. CDR3 amino acids: CASSSGPLNTEAFF. The DNA of the CDR3 is TGCGCCAGCAGCTCAGGACCGTTGAACACTGAAGCTTTCTTT.

DNA for the CDR3: TGTGCCAGCAGCCAAGATTTGGCTTACACAGATACGCAGTATTTT. This sequence encodes CASSQDLAYTDTQYF. V gene TRBV3-1 combines with J gene TRBJ2-3; the D is unclear. V lost 0 bases and J 2 bases, leaving 9 bases between the germline ends. The CDR3 totals 15 residues. Looked up from germline, CDR1 is LGHDT and CDR2 is YNNKEL (reference sequence).

This clonotype has at least ten counts. The chain carries TRBV6-5 and TRBJ2-7; TRBD1 agrees at 7 bases. V lost 6 bases, J lost 5 bases, and 7 bases stayed unmatched. Germline V CDR1 and CDR2: MNHEY, SVGAGI. There are 13 residues in the CDR3. The CDR3 nucleotides read TGTGCCAGCAGCCGGACAGGAGGTAACGAGCAGTACTTC. Amino acid sequence: CASSRTGGNEQYF.